This T cell receptor (beta chain) was identified in a study of response to subunit inactivated influenza vaccine. TCRdb fed the RT-PCR reads into MiXCR, producing one record per CDR3 protein. The data hold roughly 570,000 distinct CDR3 sequences, with about 15% observed a single time. Here the sequenced sample was PBMCs from blood, taken 12 days after vaccination. This clonotype was obtained from a man in his fifties or sixties who received an inactivated influenza vaccine.

CDR3 coding DNA: TGCAGCGTTGGGCCCATCCTACGTAGCGAGCAGTACTTC. Its protein product is CSVGPILRSEQYF. The V and J genes are TRBV29-1 and TRBJ2-7; D is unresolved. V lost 4 bases and J 6 bases, leaving 16 bases between the germline ends. The CDR3 has 13 amino acids. Germline CDR1 reads SQVTM; CDR2 reads ANQGSEA.